Following are 20 T cell receptor beta chains from one sample sequenced in a study of T cells in Graves' hyperthyroidism and ophthalmopathy. The investigators amplified TCR beta CDR3 regions from RNA transcripts. HTBI primers drove first-round RT-PCR of the TCR CDR3. TCRdb re-derived calls from the multiplex PCR reads in MiXCR, one entry per CDR3 protein. The sample comprises about 420,000 distinct CDR3 sequences, roughly 13% of which are singletons, and about 4.9% rests with the top ten. Sequenced material: blood. Source of these receptors: a woman aged 18-29 years with Graves' hyperthyroidism.

This clonotype was detected many times. In nucleotides, the CDR3 is TGTGCCAGATTTAACATAAACACTGAAGCTTTCTTT. It specifies CARFNINTEAFF. The chain couples TRBV27 to TRBJ1-1; no firm D call. In germline, CDR1 is MNHEY, CDR2 SMNVEV (reference sequence). Trimming stripped 9 bases from V and 2 bases from J, with 10 bases between. The CDR3 spans 12 residues.

Comments on this clonotype: This may be a read error: a much more frequent sequence differs by one nucleotide. The gene calls are TRBV12-3 or TRBV12-4 and TRBJ2-7, with 7 bases identical to TRBD2. The CDR3 is 14 amino acids. The DNA for the CDR3 is TGTGCCAGCAGTCGGGGACTAACTCTTTACGGGCAGTACTTC. Its translation: CASSRGLTLYGQYF.

This rearrangement joins TRBV10-3 to TRBJ2-1, with D uncertain. V lost 3 bases and J 2 bases, leaving 11 bases between the germline ends. The germline V gene has CDR1 ENHRY and CDR2 SYGVKD. The CDR3 consists of 15 residues. The CDR3 sequence: CAISDSRSTYNEQFF. The CDR3 DNA reads as TGTGCCATCAGTGATAGCAGGAGTACCTACAATGAGCAGTTCTTC.

This clonotype was recorded at least ten times. The rearrangement uses TRBV7-9 and TRBJ1-1; perhaps TRBD1 as D (6 bases). Per the germline V gene, CDR1 is SEHNR and CDR2 is FQNEAQ (reference sequence). V was cut by 4 bases and J by 0 bases, with 9 bases left in between. The CDR3 runs 14 residues. The chain's CDR3 is CASSSGTLNTEAFF. As DNA, the CDR3 is TGTGCCAGCAGCTCCGGGACATTGAACACTGAAGCTTTCTTT.

Ten or more counts support this clonotype. The chain is built from TRBV7-2 and TRBJ2-1, with TRBD2 identical over 7 bases. J lost 9 bases, V lost 5 bases, and 13 bases had no gene match. Germline-derived CDR1 and CDR2 are SGHTA and FQGNSA. The CDR3 runs to 15 residues. CDR3 amino acids: CASSLALASGGEQFF. The CDR3 DNA reads as TGTGCCAGCAGCCTGGCGTTGGCTAGCGGCGGTGAGCAGTTCTTC. Full variable domain (missing parts from reference TRBV7-2 and TRBJ2-1): GAGVSQSPSNKVTEKGKDVELRCDPISGHTALYWYRQSLGQGLEFLIYFQGNSAPDKSGLPSDRFSAERTGGSVSTLTIQRTQQEDSAVYLCASSLALASGGEQFFGPGTRLTVL.

CDR3 DNA sequence: TGTGCCAGTAGTTACAGGGAATTCAGCTACAATGAGCAGTTCTTC. Translated, it gives CASSYREFSYNEQFF. The chain couples TRBV19 to TRBJ2-1; D perhaps matches TRBD1 (6 bases). CDR3 length equals 15 residues. In germline, CDR1 is LNHDA, CDR2 SQIVND (reference sequence). With 5 bases removed from V and 3 bases from J, the gap between germline ends came to 14 bases.

The J gene is TRBJ2-3, the V gene TRBV5-1; 12 bases map to TRBD1. With 6 bases clipped from V and 7 bases from J, the junction kept 27 bases outside the gene matches. Per the germline V gene, CDR1 is SGHRS and CDR2 is YFSETQ. This CDR3 is built from 21 residues. This CDR3 is CASKPSGGQGASSGSWNTQYF. CDR3 nucleotides: TGCGCCAGCAAACCGTCGGGGGGACAGGGGGCCTCTAGCGGGAGTTGGAATACGCAGTATTTT.

As for this clonotype: At one of its ends the junction is not consistent with the germline gene, which may arise from a read error. The chain uses TRBV7-9 and TRBJ2-5; TRBD1 or TRBD2 may be the D gene (5 bases each). The CDR3 has 16 amino acids. Germline lookup yields CDR1 SEHNR and CDR2 FQNEAQ (reference sequence). DNA of the CDR3: TGCGCCAGCAGCCGAGACGGCCGGGGCCCGGGGGAGACCCAGTACTTC. It codes for CASSRDGRGPGETQYF.

This clonotype occurred a few times. The chain links TRBV9 to TRBJ2-1; 11 bases fit TRBD2. Trimming at V came to 3 bases and at J to 10 bases, leaving 6 bases not matched to a gene. The CDR3 is made up of 14 amino acids. CDR1 SGDLS and CDR2 YYNGEE come from the germline V gene. The DNA for the CDR3 is TGTGCCAGCAGCGGTAGCGGGAGGGCGGAAGAGCAGTTCTTC. This encodes CASSGSGRAEEQFF. Supplemented by reference TRBV9 and TRBJ2-1, the full variable domain reads DSGVTQTPKHLITATGQRVTLRCSPRSGDLSVYWYQQSLDQGLQFLIQYYNGEERAKGNILERFSAQQFPDLHSELNLSSLELGDSALYFCASSGSGRAEEQFFGPGTRLTVL.

Many counts were recorded for this clonotype. The V gene is TRBV2, the J gene TRBJ2-2, with D maybe TRBD2 (5 bases). Germline-derived CDR1 and CDR2 are SNHLY and FYNNEI. Trimming took 2 bases from V and 7 from J, leaving 11 bases between them. The CDR3 is made up of 14 amino acids. DNA of the CDR3: TGTGCCAGCAGTGAAACGCGGGTATACGGGGAGCTGTTTTTT. Translated, it gives CASSETRVYGELFF.

This clonotype has a count of ten or more. The chain has TRBV6-2 or TRBV6-3 and TRBJ1-1; 11 bases line up with TRBD1. Unmatched junction bases numbered 7, after V lost 2 bases and J lost 2 bases. In germline, CDR1 is MNHEY, CDR2 SVGEGT. The CDR3 loop spans 17 amino acids. The CDR3 reads CASSYPDRGRSNTEAFF. CDR3 sequence (DNA): TGTGCCAGCAGTTACCCGGACAGGGGGCGAAGTAACACTGAAGCTTTCTTT.

This clonotype came up many times. The chain employs TRBV20-1 and TRBJ2-7; 7 bases fit TRBD1. CDR3 length: 13 amino acids. Germline V gene lookup returns CDR1 DFQATT and CDR2 SNEGSKA (reference sequence). V trimming: 5 bases; J trimming: 4 bases; junction bases outside the gene matches: 8. CDR3 in DNA: TGCAGTGCTTCGTCCGGGACAGAATACGAGCAGTACTTC. Its protein product is CSASSGTEYEQYF.

This clonotype was counted between two and nine times. The chain is built from TRBV5-1 and TRBJ1-3, with D tentatively TRBD1 (5 bases). Between the trimmed V and J ends, which lost 5 bases and 3 bases, there was a span of 12 bases. The germline V gene has CDR1 SGHRS and CDR2 YFSETQ. The CDR3 extends over 14 amino acids. CDR3 in amino acids: CASSERGGGNTIYF. The CDR3 DNA reads TGCGCCAGCAGTGAAAGGGGTGGTGGAAACACCATATATTTT.

This clonotype was detected ten times or more. The chain is built from TRBV27 and TRBJ2-3; 10 positions agree with TRBD2. Germline lookup yields CDR1 MNHEY and CDR2 SMNVEV (reference sequence). After removal of 5 bases from V and 5 bases from J, the junction contained 13 bases not matched to a gene. The CDR3 contains 17 residues. CDR3 coding DNA: TGTGCCAGCAGTCCAACAATGAAGCGGGAGGGTGGAGATACGCAGTATTTT. The encoded protein is CASSPTMKREGGDTQYF.

In regard to this clonotype: Germline and junction disagree at one end, which may indicate a read error. V gene TRBV7-7 combines with J gene TRBJ1-5; D is uncertain. The germline CDR1 and CDR2 sequences are SSHAT and FNYEAQ (reference sequence). This CDR3 contains 15 residues. The CDR3 spells CASSSRSRANQPQHF. The CDR3 DNA reads TGTGCTAGCAGCTCCCGAAGTCGTGCCAATCAGCCCCAGCATTTT.

This clonotype was counted many times. This chain joins TRBV28 and TRBJ2-6; D is unclear. This CDR3 has 15 residues. In germline, CDR1 is MDHEN, CDR2 SYDVKM. V was shortened by 6 bases and J by 4 bases, with 13 bases between the two germline ends. The CDR3 DNA follows: TGTGCCAGCAGCCTGGGTGGTGGGGGGGCCAACGTCCTGACTTTC. This codes for CASSLGGGGANVLTF. The full variable domain, its missing parts supplied by reference TRBV28 and TRBJ2-6, is DVKVTQSSRYLVKRTGEKVFLECVQDMDHENMFWYRQDPGLGLRLIYFSYDVKMKEKGDIPEGYSVSREKKERFSLILESASTNQTSMYLCASSLGGGGANVLTFGAGSRLTVL.

This clonotype was seen repeatedly, ten times or more. This chain links TRBV3-1 with TRBJ1-2; TRBD1 might be the D (5 bases). Germline V gives CDR1 LGHDT, CDR2 YNNKEL (reference sequence). V was pared by 3 bases and J by 1 base, with 6 bases between. The CDR3 has 13 amino acids. The CDR3 DNA is TGTGCCAGCAGCCAGACAGTTAACTATGGCTACACCTTC. Its protein is CASSQTVNYGYTF. The variable domain in full, completed from reference TRBV3-1 and TRBJ1-2, reads DTAVSQTPKYLVTQMGNDKSIKCEQNLGHDTMYWYKQDSKKFLKIMFSYNNKELIINETVPNRFSPKSPDKAHLNLHINSLELGDSAVYFCASSQTVNYGYTFGSGTRLTVV.

This clonotype was counted a few times. V usage is TRBV9 and J usage is TRBJ2-3; D gene unclear. V shed 4 bases and J shed 2 bases, with 14 bases lying between them. The CDR3 covers 15 residues. In germline, CDR1 is SGDLS, CDR2 YYNGEE. The DNA for the CDR3 is TGTGCCAGCAGCCCCCCCGGTGCTCTCACAGATACGCAGTATTTT. Translating gives CASSPPGALTDTQYF.

This rearrangement joins TRBV4-1 to TRBJ2-7; 11 bases line up with TRBD2. The germline V gene has CDR1 MGHRA and CDR2 YSYEKL. This CDR3 contains 14 residues. The junction had 6 bases not matched to a gene; V was cut back by 5 bases and J by 6 bases. CDR3 amino acids: CASSEALAGGEQYF. DNA of the CDR3: TGCGCCAGCAGCGAGGCTCTAGCGGGAGGCGAGCAGTACTTC.

This chain links TRBV9 with TRBJ2-3; D might be TRBD1 or TRBD2, each matching 6 bases. Trimming left V 4 bases short and J 5 bases short, with 20 bases between. The CDR3 runs 16 residues. The germline gives CDR1 SGDLS, CDR2 YYNGEE. The CDR3 spells CASSQDLGGPGDTQYF. For the CDR3, the DNA is TGTGCCAGCAGCCAAGATCTTGGGGGGCCGGGAGATACGCAGTATTTT.